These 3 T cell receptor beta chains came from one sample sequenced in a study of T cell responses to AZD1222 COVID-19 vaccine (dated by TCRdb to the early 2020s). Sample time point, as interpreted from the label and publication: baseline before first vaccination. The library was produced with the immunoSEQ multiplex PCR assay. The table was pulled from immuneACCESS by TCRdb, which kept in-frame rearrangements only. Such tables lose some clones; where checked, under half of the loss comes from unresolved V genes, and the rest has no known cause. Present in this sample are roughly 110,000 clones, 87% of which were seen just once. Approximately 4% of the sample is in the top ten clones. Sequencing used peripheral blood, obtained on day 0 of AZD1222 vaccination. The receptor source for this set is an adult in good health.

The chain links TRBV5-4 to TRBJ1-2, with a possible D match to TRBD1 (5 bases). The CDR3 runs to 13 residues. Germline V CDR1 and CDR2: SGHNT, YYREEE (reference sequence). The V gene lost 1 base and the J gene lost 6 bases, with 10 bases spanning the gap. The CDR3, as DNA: TGTGCCAGCAGCTTGAGGGACCTGGATGGCTACACCTTC. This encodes CASSLRDLDGYTF. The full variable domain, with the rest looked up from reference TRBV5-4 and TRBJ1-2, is ETGVTQSPTHLIKTRGQQVTLRCSSQSGHNTVSWYQQALGQGPQFIFQYYREEENGRGNFPPRFSGLQFPNYSSELNVNALELDDSALYLCASSLRDLDGYTFGSGTRLTVV.

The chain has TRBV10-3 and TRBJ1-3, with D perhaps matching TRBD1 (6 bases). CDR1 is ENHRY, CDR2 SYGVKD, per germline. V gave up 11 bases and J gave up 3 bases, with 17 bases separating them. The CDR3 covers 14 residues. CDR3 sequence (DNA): TGTGCCGTATCTACAGGGACTATTGGAAACACCATATATTTT. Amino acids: CAVSTGTIGNTIYF.

The CDR3 DNA is TGTGCCAGCAGCTGGGGTAGTGAGACCCAGTACTTC. Its translation: CASSWGSETQYF. The V call is TRBV7-9, the J call TRBJ2-5; D not resolved. The CDR3 sequence is 12 residues long. Germline V gene lookup returns CDR1 SEHNR and CDR2 FQNEAQ (reference sequence). V was pared by 4 bases and J by 5 bases, with 8 bases between.